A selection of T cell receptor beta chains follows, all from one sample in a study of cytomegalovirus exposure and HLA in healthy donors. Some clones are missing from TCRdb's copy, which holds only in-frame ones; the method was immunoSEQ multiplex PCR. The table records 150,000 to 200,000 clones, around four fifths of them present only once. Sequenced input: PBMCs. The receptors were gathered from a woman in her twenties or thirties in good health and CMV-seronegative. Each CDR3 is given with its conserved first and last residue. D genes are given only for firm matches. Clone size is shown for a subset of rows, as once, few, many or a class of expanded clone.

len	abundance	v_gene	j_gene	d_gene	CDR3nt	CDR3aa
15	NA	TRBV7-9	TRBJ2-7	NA	TGTGCCAGCAGCTTATTTTTGGACAGAAACTACGAGCAGTACTTC	CASSLFLDRNYEQYF
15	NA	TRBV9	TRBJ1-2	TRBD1	TGTGCCAGCAGCGAAACCGGGACAGGGGTCTATGGCTACACCTTC	CASSETGTGVYGYTF
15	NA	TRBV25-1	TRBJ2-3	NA	TGTGCCAGCAGTGAATGGGGCACCTCCACAGATACGCAGTATTTT	CASSEWGTSTDTQYF
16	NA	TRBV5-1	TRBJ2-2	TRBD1	TGCGCCAGCAGCTTGGTGACAGGGGGAGACACCGGGGAGCTGTTTTTT	CASSLVTGGDTGELFF
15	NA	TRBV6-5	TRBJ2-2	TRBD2	TGTGCCAGCAGATCATCCCCGGGGGGTCCCGGGGAGCTGTTTTTT	CASRSSPGGPGELFF
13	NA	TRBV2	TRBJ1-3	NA	TGTGCCTGCTTAACAGGGTTGGGAAACACCATATATTTT	CACLTGLGNTIYF
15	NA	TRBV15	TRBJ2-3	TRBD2	TGTGCCACCAGCATAGCGGGGGCCCTCGCAGATACGCAGTATTTT	CATSIAGALADTQYF
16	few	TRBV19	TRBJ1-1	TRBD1	TGTGCCAGTAGTATCGGGACAGGGGCGAGGAACACTGAAGCTTTCTTT	CASSIGTGARNTEAFF
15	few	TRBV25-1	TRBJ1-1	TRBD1	TGTGCCAGCACCAAAAACAGGGGGCTTGGCACTGAAGCTTTCTTT	CASTKNRGLGTEAFF
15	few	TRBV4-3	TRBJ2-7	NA	TGCGCCAGCAGCCAAAGTCGGGACACAACCTACGAGCAGTACTTC	CASSQSRDTTYEQYF
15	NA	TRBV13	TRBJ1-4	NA	TGTGCCAGCGGTATGGGGCGCGGGGGTAATGAAAAACTGTTTTTT	CASGMGRGGNEKLFF
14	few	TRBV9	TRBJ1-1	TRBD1	TGTGCCAGCAGCCCCATGACAGGGATCACTGAAGCTTTCTTT	CASSPMTGITEAFF
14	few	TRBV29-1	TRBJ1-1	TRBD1	TGCAGCGTCGTTACCGGGACAGGGGGCACTGAAGCTTTCTTT	CSVVTGTGGTEAFF
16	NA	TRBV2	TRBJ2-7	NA	TGTGCCAGCAAAAATCCGGGACTTCAGCCAACCTACGAGCAGTACTTC	CASKNPGLQPTYEQYF
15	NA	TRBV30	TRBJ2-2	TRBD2	TGTGCCTCCCCGGGTAGCGGGGCTGGTACCGGGGAGCTGTTTTTT	CASPGSGAGTGELFF
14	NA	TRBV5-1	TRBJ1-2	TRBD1	TGCGCCAGCAGCCGAGTAGGACAGGGGTCTGGCTACACCTTC	CASSRVGQGSGYTF
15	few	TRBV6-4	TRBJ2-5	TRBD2	TGTGCCAGCAGCCCGACTAGCGGGGGAGGAGAGACCCAGTACTTC	CASSPTSGGGETQYF
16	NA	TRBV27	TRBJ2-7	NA	TGTGCCAGCTCGAGTTCCATGGGGCTTAAGTTCTACGAGCAGTACTTC	CASSSSMGLKFYEQYF
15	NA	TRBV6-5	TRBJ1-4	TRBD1	TGTGCCAGCAGTTACGACAGGGCTGGTAATGAAAAACTGTTTTTT	CASSYDRAGNEKLFF
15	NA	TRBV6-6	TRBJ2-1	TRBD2	TGTGCCAGCAGTTACGGCGGGGGGGGATACAATGAGCAGTTCTTC	CASSYGGGGYNEQFF
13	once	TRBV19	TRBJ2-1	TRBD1	TGTGCCAGCGGACAGGGAGCCTACAATGAGCAGTTCTTC	CASGQGAYNEQFF
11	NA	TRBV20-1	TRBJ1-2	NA	TGCAGTGCCATTCTACAGGGCGGCTACACCTTC	CSAILQGGYTF
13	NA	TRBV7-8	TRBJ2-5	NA	TGTGCCAGCAGAAAACGGGGGCAAGAGACCCAGTACTTC	CASRKRGQETQYF
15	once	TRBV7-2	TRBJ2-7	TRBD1	TGTGCCAGCAGCCCAATCGGGGACAGAACGTACGAGCAGTACTTC	CASSPIGDRTYEQYF
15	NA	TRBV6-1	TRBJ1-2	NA	TGTGCCAGCAGTGAACTAGACAGGCCCCACTATGGCTACACCTTC	CASSELDRPHYGYTF
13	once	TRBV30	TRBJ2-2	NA	TGTGCTGGACCTAGCGAGAACACCGGGGAGCTGTTTTTT	CAGPSENTGELFF
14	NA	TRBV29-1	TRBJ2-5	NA	TGCAGCGGCCGCCGAGGGGGAGACCAAGAGACCCAGTACTTC	CSGRRGGDQETQYF
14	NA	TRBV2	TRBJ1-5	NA	TGTGCCAGCAGTGAAACGGCAGGGCCTCAGCCCCAGCATTTT	CASSETAGPQPQHF
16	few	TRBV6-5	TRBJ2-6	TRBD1	TGTGCCAGCAGTTTACAGGGGTCGTATGGGGCCAACGTCCTGACTTTC	CASSLQGSYGANVLTF
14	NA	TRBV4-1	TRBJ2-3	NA	TGCGCCAGCAGCCAAGAGGGCCCTACAGATACGCAGTATTTT	CASSQEGPTDTQYF
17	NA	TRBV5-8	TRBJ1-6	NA	TGTGCCAGCAGCCTACGGGCCGGGAGCTCCTATAATTCACCCCTCCACTTT	CASSLRAGSSYNSPLHF
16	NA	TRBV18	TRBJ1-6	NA	TGTGCCAGCTCACCCTCCGGGGGGTTTACGAATTCACCCCTCCACTTT	CASSPSGGFTNSPLHF
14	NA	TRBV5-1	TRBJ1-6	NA	TGCGCCAGCAGCACCGACAGGTTGGGGACCCCCCTCCACTTT	CASSTDRLGTPLHF
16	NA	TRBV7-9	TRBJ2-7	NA	TGTGCCAGCAGCTTTAGCGTTCAGGGGTACTCATACGAGCAGTACTTC	CASSFSVQGYSYEQYF
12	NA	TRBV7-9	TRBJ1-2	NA	TGTGCCAGCCCGGAGGGCACGGAAGGCTACACCTTC	CASPEGTEGYTF
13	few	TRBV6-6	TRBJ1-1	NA	TGTGCCATGACGCAGGGTGTGCGAACTGAAGCTTTCTTT	CAMTQGVRTEAFF
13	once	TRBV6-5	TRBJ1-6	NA	TGTGCCAGCTACGAAAGGAGGGATTCACCCCTCCACTTT	CASYERRDSPLHF
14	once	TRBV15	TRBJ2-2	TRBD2	TGTGCCACCAGTTCGCGGGGGAGGAACGGGGAGCTGTTTTTT	CATSSRGRNGELFF
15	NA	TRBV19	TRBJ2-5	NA	TGTGCCAGTAGGTCGGGGGGCACTTACCAAGAGACCCAGTACTTC	CASRSGGTYQETQYF
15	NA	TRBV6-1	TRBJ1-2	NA	TGTGCCAGCAGTGCCGAGAAGGGGGGGAACTATGGCTACACCTTC	CASSAEKGGNYGYTF
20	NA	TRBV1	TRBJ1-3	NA	TGCACCAGCAGCCAAGAATTGGGGCGACAGGGAAGAGGCTCTGGAAACACCATATATTTT	CTSSQELGRQGRGSGNTIYF
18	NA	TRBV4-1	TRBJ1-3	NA	TGCGCCAGCAGCCAAGACAGGAGCGGCTGGGGCTCTGGAAACACCATATATTTT	CASSQDRSGWGSGNTIYF
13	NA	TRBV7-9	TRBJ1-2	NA	TGTGCCAGCAGCCACCTAGGGGGCTATGGCTACACCTTC	CASSHLGGYGYTF
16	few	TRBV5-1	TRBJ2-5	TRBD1	TGCGCCAGCAGCTTTGGTCTCGGACAGGGCCAAGAGACCCAGTACTTC	CASSFGLGQGQETQYF
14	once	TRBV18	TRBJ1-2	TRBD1	TGTGCCAGCTCACCGGGACAGGGCCATTATGGCTACACCTTC	CASSPGQGHYGYTF
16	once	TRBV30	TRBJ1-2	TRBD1	TGTGCCTGGAGTTCCGGGACAGGGGGAAATAACTATGGCTACACCTTC	CAWSSGTGGNNYGYTF
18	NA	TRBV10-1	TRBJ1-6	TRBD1	TGCGCCAGCAGTGCCCCCGGGACAGGGGCTATTCATGATTCACCCCTCCACTTT	CASSAPGTGAIHDSPLHF